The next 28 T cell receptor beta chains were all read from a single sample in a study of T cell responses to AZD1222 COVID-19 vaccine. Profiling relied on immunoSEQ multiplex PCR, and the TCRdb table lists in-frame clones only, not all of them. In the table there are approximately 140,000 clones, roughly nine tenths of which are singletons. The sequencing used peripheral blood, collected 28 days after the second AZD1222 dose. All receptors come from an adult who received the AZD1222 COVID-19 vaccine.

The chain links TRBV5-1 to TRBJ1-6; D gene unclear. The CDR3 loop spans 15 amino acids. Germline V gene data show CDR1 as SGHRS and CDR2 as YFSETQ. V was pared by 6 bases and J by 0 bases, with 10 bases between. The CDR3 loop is CASTYESSYNSPLHF. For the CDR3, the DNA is TGCGCCAGCACCTATGAGAGCTCCTATAATTCACCCCTCCACTTT.

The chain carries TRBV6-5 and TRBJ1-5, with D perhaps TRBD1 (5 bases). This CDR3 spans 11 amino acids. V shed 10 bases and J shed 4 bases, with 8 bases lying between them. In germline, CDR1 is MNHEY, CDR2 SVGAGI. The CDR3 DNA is TGTGCCACGGGGGGGAATCAGCCCCAGCATTTT. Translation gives CATGGNQPQHF.

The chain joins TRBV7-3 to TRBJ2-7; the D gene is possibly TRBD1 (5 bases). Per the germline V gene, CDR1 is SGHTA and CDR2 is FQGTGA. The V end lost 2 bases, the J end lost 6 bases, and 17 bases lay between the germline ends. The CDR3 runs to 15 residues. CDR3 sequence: CASSLSRDRFGEQYV. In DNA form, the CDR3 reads TGTGCCAGCAGCTTATCCAGGGATAGATTCGGCGAGCAGTACGTC.

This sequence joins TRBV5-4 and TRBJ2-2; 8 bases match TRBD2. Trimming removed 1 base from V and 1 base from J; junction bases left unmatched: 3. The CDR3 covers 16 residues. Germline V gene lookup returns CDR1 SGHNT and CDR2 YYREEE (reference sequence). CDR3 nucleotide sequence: TGTGCCAGCAGCTTGAGGCGGGGGGTGAACACCGGGGAGCTGTTTTTT. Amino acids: CASSLRRGVNTGELFF.

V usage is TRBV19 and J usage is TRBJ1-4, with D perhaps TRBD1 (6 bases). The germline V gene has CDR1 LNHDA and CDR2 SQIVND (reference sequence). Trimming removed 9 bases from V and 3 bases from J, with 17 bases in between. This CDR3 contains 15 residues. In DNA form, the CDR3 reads TGTGCCAGCGCGGACGGGGGGGCGGCTAATGAAAAACTGTTTTTT. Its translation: CASADGGAANEKLFF.

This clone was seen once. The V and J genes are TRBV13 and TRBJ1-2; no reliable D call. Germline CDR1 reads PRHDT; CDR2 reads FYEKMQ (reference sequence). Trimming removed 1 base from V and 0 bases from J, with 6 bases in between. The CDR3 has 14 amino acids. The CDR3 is CASSLARSNYGYTF. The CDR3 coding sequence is TGTGCCAGCAGCTTAGCCAGATCTAACTATGGCTACACCTTC.

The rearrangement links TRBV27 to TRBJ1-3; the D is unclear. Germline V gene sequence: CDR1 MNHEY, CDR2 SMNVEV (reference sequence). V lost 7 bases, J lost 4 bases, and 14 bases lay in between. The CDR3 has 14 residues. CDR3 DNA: TGTGCCAGCATGGTCGGAGGGCAAGGAAACACCATATATTTT. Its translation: CASMVGGQGNTIYF.

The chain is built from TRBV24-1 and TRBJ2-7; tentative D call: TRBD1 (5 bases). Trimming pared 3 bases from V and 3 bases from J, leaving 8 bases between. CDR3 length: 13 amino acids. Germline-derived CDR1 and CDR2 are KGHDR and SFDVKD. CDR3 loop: CATSDPDSYEQYF. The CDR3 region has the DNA TGTGCCACCAGTGATCCTGACAGCTACGAGCAGTACTTC.

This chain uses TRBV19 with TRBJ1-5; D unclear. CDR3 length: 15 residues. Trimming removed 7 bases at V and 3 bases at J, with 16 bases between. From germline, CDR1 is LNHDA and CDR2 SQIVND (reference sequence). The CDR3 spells CASTRAVGLNQPQHF. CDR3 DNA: TGTGCCAGTACTAGGGCAGTGGGTCTCAATCAGCCCCAGCATTTT.

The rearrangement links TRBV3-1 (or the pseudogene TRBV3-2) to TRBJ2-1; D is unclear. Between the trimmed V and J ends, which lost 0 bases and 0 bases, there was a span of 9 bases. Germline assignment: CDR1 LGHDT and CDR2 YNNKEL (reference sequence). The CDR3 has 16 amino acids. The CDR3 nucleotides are TGTGCCAGCAGCCAAGATCGCGGAGACTCCTACAATGAGCAGTTCTTC. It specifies CASSQDRGDSYNEQFF.

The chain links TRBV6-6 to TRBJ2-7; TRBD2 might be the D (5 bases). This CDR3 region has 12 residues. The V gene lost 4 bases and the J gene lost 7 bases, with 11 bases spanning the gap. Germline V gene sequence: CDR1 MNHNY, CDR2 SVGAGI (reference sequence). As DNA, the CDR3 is TGTGCCAGCAGTTCTCGTGGCGGGGAGCAGTACGTC. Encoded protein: CASSSRGGEQYV.

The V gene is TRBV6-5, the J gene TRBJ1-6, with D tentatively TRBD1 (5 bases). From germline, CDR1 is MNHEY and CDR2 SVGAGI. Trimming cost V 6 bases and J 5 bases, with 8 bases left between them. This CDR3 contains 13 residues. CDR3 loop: CASRRQNNSPLHF. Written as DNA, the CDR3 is TGTGCCAGCAGGAGACAGAATAATTCACCCCTCCACTTT.

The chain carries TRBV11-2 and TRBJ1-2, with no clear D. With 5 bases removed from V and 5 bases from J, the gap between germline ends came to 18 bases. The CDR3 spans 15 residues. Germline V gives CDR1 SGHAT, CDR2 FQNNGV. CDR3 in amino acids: CASSPVAPVTYGYTF. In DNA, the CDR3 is TGTGCCAGCAGCCCCGTTGCTCCGGTAACTTATGGCTACACCTTC.

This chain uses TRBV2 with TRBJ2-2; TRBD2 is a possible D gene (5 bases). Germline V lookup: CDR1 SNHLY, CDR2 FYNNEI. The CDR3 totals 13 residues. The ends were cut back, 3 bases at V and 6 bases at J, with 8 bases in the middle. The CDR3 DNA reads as TGTGCCAGCAGTGAGATGGAGGCCGGGGAGCTGTTTTTT. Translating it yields CASSEMEAGELFF. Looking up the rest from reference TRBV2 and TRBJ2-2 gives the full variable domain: EPEVTQTPSHQVTQMGQEVILRCVPISNHLYFYWYRQILGQKVEFLVSFYNNEISEKSEIFDDQFSVERPDGSNFTLKIRSTKLEDSAMYFCASSEMEAGELFFGEGSRLTVL.

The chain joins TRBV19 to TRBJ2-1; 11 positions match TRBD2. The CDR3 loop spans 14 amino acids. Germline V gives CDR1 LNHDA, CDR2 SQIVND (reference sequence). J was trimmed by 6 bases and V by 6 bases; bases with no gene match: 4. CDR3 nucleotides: TGTGCCAGTAGAGTAGCGGGAGGGTTCAATGAGCAGTTCTTC. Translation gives CASRVAGGFNEQFF.

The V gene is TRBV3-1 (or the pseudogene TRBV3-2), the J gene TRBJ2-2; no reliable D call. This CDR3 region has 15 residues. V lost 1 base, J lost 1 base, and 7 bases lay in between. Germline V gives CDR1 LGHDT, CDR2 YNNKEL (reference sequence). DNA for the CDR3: TGTGCCAGCAGCCAAGGGCAGTGGAACACCGGGGAGCTGTTTTTT. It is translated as CASSQGQWNTGELFF.

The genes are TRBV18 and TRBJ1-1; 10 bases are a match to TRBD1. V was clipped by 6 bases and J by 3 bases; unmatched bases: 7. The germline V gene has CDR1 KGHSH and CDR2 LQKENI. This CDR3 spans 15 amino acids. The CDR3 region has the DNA TGTGCCAGCTCGCAAACCGGACAGGGGGACACTGAAGCTTTCTTT. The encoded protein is CASSQTGQGDTEAFF.

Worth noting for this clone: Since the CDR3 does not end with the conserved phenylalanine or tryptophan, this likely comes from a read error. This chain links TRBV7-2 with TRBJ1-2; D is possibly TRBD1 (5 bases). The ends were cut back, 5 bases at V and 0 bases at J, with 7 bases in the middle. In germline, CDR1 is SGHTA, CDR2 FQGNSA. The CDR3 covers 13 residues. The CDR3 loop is CASSLGPNYGYTL. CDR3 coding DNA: TGTGCCAGCAGCCTGGGACCTAACTATGGCTACACCCTC.

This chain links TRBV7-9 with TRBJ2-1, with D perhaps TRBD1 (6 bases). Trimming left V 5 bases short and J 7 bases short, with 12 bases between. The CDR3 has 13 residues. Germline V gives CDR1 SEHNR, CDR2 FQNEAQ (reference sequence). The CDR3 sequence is CASSPTGMNEQFF. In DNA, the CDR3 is TGTGCCAGCAGCCCCACAGGGATGAATGAGCAGTTCTTC. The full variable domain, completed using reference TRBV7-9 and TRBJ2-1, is DTGVSQNPRHKITKRGQNVTFRCDPISEHNRLYWYRQTLGQGPEFLTYFQNEAQLEKSRLLSDRFSAERPKGSFSTLEIQRTEQGDSAMYLCASSPTGMNEQFFGPGTRLTVL.

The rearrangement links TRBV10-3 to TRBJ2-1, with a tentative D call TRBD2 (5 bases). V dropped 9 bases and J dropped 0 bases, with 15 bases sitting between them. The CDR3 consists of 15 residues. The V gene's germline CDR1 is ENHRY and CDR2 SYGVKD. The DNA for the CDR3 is TGTGCCATACTCTTAAGAAGCGGCTCCTACAATGAGCAGTTCTTC. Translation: CAILLRSGSYNEQFF.

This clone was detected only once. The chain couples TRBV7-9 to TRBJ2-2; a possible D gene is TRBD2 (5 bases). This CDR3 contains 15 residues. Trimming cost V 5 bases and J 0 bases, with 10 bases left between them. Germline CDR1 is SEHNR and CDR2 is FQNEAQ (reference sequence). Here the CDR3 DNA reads TGTGCCAGCAGCGGCGTGCGGGCGAACACCGGGGAGCTGTTTTTT. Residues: CASSGVRANTGELFF.

Here the CDR3 DNA reads TGTGCCAGTAGTATGATGCTGGGCAGGGGAAATCATGAAAAACTGTTTTTT. Translating it yields CASSMMLGRGNHEKLFF. V is TRBV19 and J is TRBJ1-4; D might be TRBD1 (6 bases). This CDR3 spans 17 amino acids. The V gene lost 3 bases and the J gene lost 6 bases, with 20 bases spanning the gap. Per germline, CDR1 LNHDA and CDR2 SQIVND (reference sequence).

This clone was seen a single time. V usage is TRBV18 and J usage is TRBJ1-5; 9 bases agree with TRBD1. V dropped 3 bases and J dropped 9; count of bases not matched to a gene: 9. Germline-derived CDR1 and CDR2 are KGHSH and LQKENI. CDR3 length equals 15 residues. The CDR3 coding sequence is TGTGCCAGCTCACCGGAGGACAGGGGTATGCGGCCCCAGCATTTT. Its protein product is CASSPEDRGMRPQHF. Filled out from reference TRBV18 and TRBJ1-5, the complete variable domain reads NAGVMQNPRHLVRRRGQEARLRCSPMKGHSHVYWYRQLPEEGLKFMVYLQKENIIDESGMPKERFSAEFPKEGPSILRIQQVVRGDSAAYFCASSPEDRGMRPQHFGDGTRLSIL.

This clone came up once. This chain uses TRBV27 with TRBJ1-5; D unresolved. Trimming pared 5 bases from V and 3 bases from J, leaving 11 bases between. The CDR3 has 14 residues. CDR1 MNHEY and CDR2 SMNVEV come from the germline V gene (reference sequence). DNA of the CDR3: TGTGCCAGCAGTACCGGGCCAATCAATCAGCCCCAGCATTTT. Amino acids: CASSTGPINQPQHF.

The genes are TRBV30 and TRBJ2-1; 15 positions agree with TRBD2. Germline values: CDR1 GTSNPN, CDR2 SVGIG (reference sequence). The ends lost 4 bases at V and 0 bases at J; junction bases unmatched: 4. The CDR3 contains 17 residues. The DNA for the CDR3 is TGTGCCTGGACTGGGACTAGCGGGAGGTACTCCTACAATGAGCAGTTCTTC. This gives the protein CAWTGTSGRYSYNEQFF.

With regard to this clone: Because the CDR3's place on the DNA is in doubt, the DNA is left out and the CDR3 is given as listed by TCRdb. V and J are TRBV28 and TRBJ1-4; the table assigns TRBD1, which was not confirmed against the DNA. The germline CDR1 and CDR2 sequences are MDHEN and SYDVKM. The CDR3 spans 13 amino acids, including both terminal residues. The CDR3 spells CASSGPAEKNCFF.

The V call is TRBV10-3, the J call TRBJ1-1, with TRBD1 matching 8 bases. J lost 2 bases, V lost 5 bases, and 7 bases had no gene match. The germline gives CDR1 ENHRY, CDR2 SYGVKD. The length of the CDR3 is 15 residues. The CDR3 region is CAISPDRVFNTEAFF. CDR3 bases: TGTGCCATCAGTCCGGACAGGGTGTTTAACACTGAAGCTTTCTTT.

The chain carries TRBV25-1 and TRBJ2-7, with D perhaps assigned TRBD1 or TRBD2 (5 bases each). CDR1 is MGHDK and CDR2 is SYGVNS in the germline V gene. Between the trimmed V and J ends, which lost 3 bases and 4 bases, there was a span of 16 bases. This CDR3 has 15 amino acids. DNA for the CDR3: TGTGCCAGCAGTGATGGGCAGGGAGACCCATACGAGCAGTACTTC. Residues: CASSDGQGDPYEQYF.